This is a list of T cell receptor beta chains from one sample in a study of neurological immune-mediated disorders. TCRdb independently ran MiXCR on the 5' RACE reads; one entry per CDR3 protein. The profile covers approximately 44,000 distinct CDR3 sequences, with about 14% appearing a single time and around 3.3% taken by the ten largest. What was sequenced was CD4+ T cells from blood. The receptors come from a woman aged 55-69 years with HTLV-1-associated myelopathy (HAM/TSP). Each CDR3 is given with its conserved first and last residue. A D gene is named only where the DNA matches it firmly. Size is omitted from some rows. Given values are once, few, many or a class for expanded clones.

TRBV6-5	TRBJ1-2	many	.	CASTRGDYGYTF	TGTGCCAGCACACGGGGCGACTATGGCTACACCTTC
TRBV12-3/TRBV12-4	TRBJ2-1	many	TRBD1	CASSDRRSGQGYDEQFF	TGTGCCAGCAGCGACCGTCGCTCGGGACAGGGTTATGATGAGCAGTTCTTC
TRBV5-1	TRBJ1-2	.	TRBD1	CASSLGPPGQGSNYGYTF	TGCGCCAGCAGCTTGGGCCCCCCGGGACAGGGTTCGAACTATGGCTACACCTTC
TRBV9	TRBJ1-3	many	.	CASSPTAGPSGNTIYF	TGTGCCAGCAGCCCTACAGCGGGCCCTTCTGGAAACACCATATATTTT
TRBV3-1	TRBJ1-1	.	.	CVSSQDVHGNTEAFF	TGTGTCAGCAGCCAAGACGTCCATGGGAATACTGAAGCTTTCTTT
TRBV12-3/TRBV12-4	TRBJ2-5	many	.	CASSQGSQETQYF	TGTGCCAGCAGCCAGGGTAGCCAAGAGACCCAGTACTTC
TRBV5-6	TRBJ1-2	many	TRBD1	CASSLVQGVYYGYTF	TGTGCCAGCAGCTTGGTCCAGGGGGTATACTATGGCTACACCTTC
TRBV3-1	TRBJ1-6	many	.	CASSQFRLSNSPLHF	TGTGCCAGCAGCCAATTCCGGCTTAGTAATTCACCCCTCCACTTT
TRBV5-1	TRBJ1-1	many	.	CASSLGRGERTEAFF	TGCGCCAGCAGCTTGGGTCGCGGGGAGAGGACTGAAGCTTTCTTT
TRBV20-1	TRBJ2-3	many	.	CSASISTDTQYF	TGCAGTGCTAGTATTAGCACAGATACGCAGTATTTT
TRBV20-1	TRBJ1-5	.	.	CSAKGLRNQTQHF	TGCAGTGCTAAGGGACTACGCAATCAGACCCAGCATTTT
TRBV5-1	TRBJ1-6	many	TRBD1	CASSPRQGRDSPLHF	TGCGCCAGCAGCCCTAGACAGGGGAGGGATTCACCCCTCCACTTT
TRBV11-2	TRBJ1-6	many	.	CASSRRADPNSPLHF	TGTGCCAGCAGCCGGAGGGCAGACCCAAATTCACCCCTCCACTTT
TRBV5-1	TRBJ2-6	many	.	CASSLGLQTTGANVLTF	TGCGCCAGCAGCTTGGGACTCCAAACCACTGGGGCCAACGTCCTGACTTTC
TRBV5-1	TRBJ2-3	many	.	CASSLGPSTDTQYF	TGCGCCAGCAGCTTGGGCCCCTCTACGGATACGCAGTATTTT
TRBV5-1	TRBJ2-6	once	.	CASSPGGPWWPGANALTF	TGCGCCAGCAGCCCTGGGGGCCCCTGGTGGCCTGGGGCCAACGCCCTGACTTTC
TRBV6-1	TRBJ1-2	many	.	CASIPGGRFYGYTF	TGTGCCAGCATCCCCGGGGGCAGATTCTATGGCTACACCTTC
TRBV20-1	TRBJ2-5	many	.	CSANFGAVETQYF	TGCAGTGCGAACTTCGGGGCCGTAGAGACCCAGTACTTC
TRBV5-1	TRBJ1-1	.	.	CTSSFPRMNTEAFF	TGCACCAGCAGCTTTCCACGTATGAACACTGAAGCTTTCTTT
TRBV27	TRBJ2-2	many	.	CASRRQSLIGELFF	TGTGCCAGCAGGAGACAAAGTCTGATCGGGGAGCTGTTTTTT
TRBV20-1	TRBJ2-3	many	TRBD1	CSARMTRDRGTDTQYF	TGCAGTGCTAGGATGACCCGGGACAGGGGCACAGATACGCAGTATTTT
TRBV5-5	TRBJ1-2	many	.	CASSLLGEDGYTF	TGTGCCAGCAGCTTGTTGGGGGAAGATGGCTACACCTTC
TRBV30	TRBJ1-1	.	TRBD1	CAWSAGTGYSGAFF	TGTGCCTGGAGCGCCGGGACAGGGTATTCTGGAGCTTTCTTT
TRBV12-3/TRBV12-4	TRBJ2-3	.	TRBD1	CSISRDRGITDTQYF	TGTTCCATCAGCCGGGACAGGGGGATCACAGATACGCAGTATTTT
TRBV5-1	TRBJ2-3	many	.	CASSPRQRGRGADTQYF	TGCGCCAGCAGCCCTCGGCAGCGGGGCAGGGGGGCAGATACGCAGTATTTT
TRBV19	TRBJ1-1	many	.	CASSIIGTPEAFF	TGTGCCAGTAGTATAATAGGGACACCTGAAGCTTTCTTT
TRBV18	TRBJ1-1	many	TRBD1	CASSPPTGRTEAFF	TGTGCCAGCTCACCACCGACAGGGAGGACTGAAGCTTTCTTT
TRBV20-1	TRBJ2-7	many	.	CSADNPRTGSHGEQYF	TGCAGTGCTGACAACCCACGGACCGGGAGCCATGGCGAGCAGTACTTC
TRBV12-3/TRBV12-4	TRBJ1-6	few	.	CASSLGANPNSPLHF	TGTGCCAGCAGTTTGGGGGCCAACCCTAATTCACCCCTCCACTTT
TRBV29-1	TRBJ2-2	many	TRBD2	CSVPSGGAYTGELFF	TGCAGCGTACCTAGCGGGGGGGCCTACACCGGGGAGCTGTTTTTT
TRBV5-1	TRBJ1-1	many	.	CASSPVQGNTEAFF	TGCGCCAGCAGCCCTGTACAGGGGAACACTGAAGCTTTCTTT
TRBV5-1	TRBJ2-1	many	TRBD2	CASSLISKLAGRRDEQFF	TGCGCCAGCAGCTTGATTTCGAAACTAGCGGGGAGACGCGATGAGCAGTTCTTC
TRBV5-1	TRBJ2-5	medium-sized	TRBD2	CASSLSSGGQETQYF	TGCGCCAGCAGCTTATCCAGCGGGGGCCAAGAGACCCAGTACTTC
TRBV25-1	TRBJ2-4	many	.	CASRTGSNIQYF	TGTGCCAGCAGGACAGGCTCTAACATTCAGTACTTC
TRBV7-3	TRBJ2-1	many	TRBD2	CASSPTPGLAPNEQFF	TGTGCCAGCAGCCCGACGCCGGGACTAGCGCCCAATGAGCAGTTCTTC
TRBV12-3/TRBV12-4	TRBJ1-6	many	TRBD1	CASSSAGGSNSPLHF	TGTGCCAGCAGTTCTGCAGGGGGCAGTAATTCACCCCTCCACTTT
TRBV5-1	TRBJ1-1	many	.	CASSLGSTPAFF	TGCGCCAGCAGCCTGGGTTCCACCCCAGCTTTCTTT
TRBV20-1	TRBJ2-5	many	.	CSATGAAIETQYF	TGCAGTGCGACCGGAGCAGCGATAGAGACCCAGTACTTC
TRBV7-2	TRBJ2-7	medium-sized	TRBD2	CASSLQPGLPSSYEQYF	TGTGCCAGCAGCTTACAGCCGGGACTACCGAGCTCCTACGAGCAGTACTTC
TRBV9	TRBJ1-5	many	.	CASSADGQDQPQHF	TGTGCCAGCAGCGCGGACGGCCAAGATCAGCCCCAGCATTTT
TRBV5-1	TRBJ2-2	many	.	CASSIGQNTGELFF	TGCGCCAGCAGTATTGGACAGAACACCGGGGAGCTGTTTTTT
TRBV29-1	TRBJ2-3	many	.	CSVEDVGRGGGDTQYF	TGCAGCGTTGAAGATGTGGGGCGGGGAGGCGGAGATACGCAGTATTTT
TRBV12-3/TRBV12-4	TRBJ1-2	many	TRBD1	CASSFLGTGGASGYTF	TGTGCCAGCAGTTTTTTGGGGACAGGGGGCGCGAGTGGCTACACCTTC